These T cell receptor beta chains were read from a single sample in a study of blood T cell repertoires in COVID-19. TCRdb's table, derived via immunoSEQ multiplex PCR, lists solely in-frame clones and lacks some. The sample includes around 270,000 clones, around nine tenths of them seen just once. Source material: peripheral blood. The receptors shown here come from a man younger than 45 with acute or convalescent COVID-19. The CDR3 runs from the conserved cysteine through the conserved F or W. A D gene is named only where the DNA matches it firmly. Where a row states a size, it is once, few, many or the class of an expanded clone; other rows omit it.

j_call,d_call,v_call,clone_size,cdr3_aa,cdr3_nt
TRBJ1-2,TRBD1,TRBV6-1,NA,CASSEDRARNYGYTF,TGTGCCAGCAGCGAAGACAGGGCGCGTAACTATGGCTACACCTTC
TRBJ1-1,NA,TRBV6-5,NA,CAIKPGGVSGTEAFF,TGTGCGATAAAGCCGGGGGGGGTAAGTGGCACTGAAGCTTTCTTT
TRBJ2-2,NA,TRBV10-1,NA,CASSPTGGNTGELFF,TGCGCCAGCTCCCCGACAGGAGGGAACACCGGGGAGCTGTTTTTT
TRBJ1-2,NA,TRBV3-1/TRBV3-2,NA,CASSQRGGDSGYTF,TGTGCCAGCAGCCAAAGGGGCGGTGACTCTGGCTACACCTTC
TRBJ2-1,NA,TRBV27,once,CASSTRMLHEQFF,TGTGCCAGCAGTACCAGAATGCTCCATGAGCAGTTCTTC
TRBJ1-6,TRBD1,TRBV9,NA,CASSAQGGSPLHF,TGTGCCAGCAGCGCTCAGGGGGGCTCACCCCTCCACTTT
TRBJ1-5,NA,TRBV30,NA,CAWSTWNQPQHF,TGTGCCTGGAGTACATGGAATCAGCCCCAGCATTTT
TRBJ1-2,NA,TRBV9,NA,CASSDRDVAYGYTF,TGTGCCAGCAGCGACAGGGATGTCGCCTATGGCTACACCTTC
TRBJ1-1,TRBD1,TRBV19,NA,CASKQYDRGLITEAFF,TGTGCCAGTAAGCAATACGACAGGGGGCTAATCACTGAAGCTTTCTTT
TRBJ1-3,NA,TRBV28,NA,CASSLGQGLSGNTIYF,TGTGCCAGCAGTTTGGGGCAGGGTCTCTCTGGAAACACCATATATTTT
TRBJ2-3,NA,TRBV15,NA,CATSSATKATDTQYF,TGTGCCACCAGCAGCGCCACGAAAGCCACAGATACGCAGTATTTT
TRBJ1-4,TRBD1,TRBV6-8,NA,CASSVTGFRISTNEKLFF,TGTGCCAGCAGTGTGACAGGGTTCCGAATCTCTACTAATGAAAAACTGTTTTTT
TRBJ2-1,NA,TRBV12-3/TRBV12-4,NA,CASSAQLYNEQFF,TGTGCCAGCAGTGCCCAGTTATACAATGAGCAGTTCTTC
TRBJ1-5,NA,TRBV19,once,CASSATGSYQPQHF,TGTGCCAGTAGTGCGACAGGTTCTTATCAGCCCCAGCATTTT
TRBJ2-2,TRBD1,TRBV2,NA,CASTNGQVAGELFF,TGTGCCAGCACTAATGGACAGGTCGCCGGGGAGCTGTTTTTT